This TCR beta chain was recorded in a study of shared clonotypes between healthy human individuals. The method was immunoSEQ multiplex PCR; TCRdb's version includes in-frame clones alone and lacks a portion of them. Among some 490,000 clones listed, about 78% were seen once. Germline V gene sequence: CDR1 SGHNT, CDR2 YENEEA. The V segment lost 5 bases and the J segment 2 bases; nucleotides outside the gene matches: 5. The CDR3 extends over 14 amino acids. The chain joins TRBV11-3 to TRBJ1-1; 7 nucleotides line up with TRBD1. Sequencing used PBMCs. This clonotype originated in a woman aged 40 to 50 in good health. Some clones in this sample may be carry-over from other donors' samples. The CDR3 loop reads CASSPTGPNTEAFF. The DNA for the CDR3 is TGTGCCAGCAGCCCGACAGGGCCAAACACTGAAGCTTTCTTT.